What follows are 15 T cell receptor beta chains derived from one specimen sequenced in a study of blood T cells in healthy people across ages. Primed by a sample-barcoded 5' primer and a J-beta primer mix, a second PCR proceeded for 7 to 11 cycles. TCRdb processed the 5' RACE reads anew with MiXCR; each CDR3 protein has one entry. Seen here are roughly 1.7 million distinct CDR3 sequences, around 36% observed once, and the top ten hold 11%. Material for sequencing was blood. The receptors were gathered from a young woman in good health.

A single count supports this clonotype. With a much larger clone just one base away, this may be a read error. This sequence joins TRBV4-1 and TRBJ2-3, with unresolved D. The length of the CDR3 is 16 residues. Germline lookup yields CDR1 MGHRA and CDR2 YSYEKL. CDR3 DNA sequence: TGCACCAGCAGCCAAGACGTGGTCGGGAGCACAGATACGCAGTATTTT. This sequence encodes CTSSQDVVGSTDTQYF.

This clonotype was detected only a few times. The gene calls are TRBV6-5 and TRBJ2-1; 7 bases agree with TRBD2. Germline V gives CDR1 MNHEY, CDR2 SVGAGI. This CDR3 comprises 15 residues. With V trimmed by 4 bases and J by 6 bases, 9 bases remained unmatched. CDR3 residues: CASSLNQLAFNEQFF. CDR3 nucleotides: TGTGCCAGCAGTTTGAACCAACTAGCGTTCAATGAGCAGTTCTTC.

This clonotype appeared a few times. This chain connects TRBV7-9 to TRBJ1-5; weak D call: TRBD1 (6 bases). The length of the CDR3 is 17 residues. Germline V lookup: CDR1 SEHNR, CDR2 FQNEAQ (reference sequence). With 5 bases removed from V and 5 bases from J, the gap between germline ends came to 22 bases. The CDR3 reads CASSPYGEAGADQPQHF. CDR3 DNA sequence: TGTGCCAGCAGCCCCTATGGGGAGGCGGGGGCCGATCAGCCCCAGCATTTT.

Worth noting for this clonotype: The junction differs from germline at one of its ends, possibly a read error. CDR3: CACSRSDYGYTF. DNA of the CDR3: TGTGCCTGCAGCCGTTCGGACTATGGCTACACCTTC. J is TRBJ1-2 and V is TRBV7-9; D ambiguous. The CDR3 length is 12 residues. Germline values: CDR1 SEHNR, CDR2 FQNEAQ (reference sequence).

This clonotype appeared many times. The rearrangement links TRBV6-4 to TRBJ2-7; 8 bases match TRBD1. Losses at the gene ends were 6 bases for V and 1 base for J; bases not matched to a gene: 5. This CDR3 contains 14 residues. Per germline, CDR1 MRHNA and CDR2 SNTAGT. CDR3 sequence (DNA): TGTGCCAGCAGACTCACAGGGGGGTCCTACGAGCAGTACTTC. Its translation is CASRLTGGSYEQYF.

The J gene is TRBJ2-3, the V gene TRBV5-6; 8 positions agree with TRBD1. Germline values: CDR1 SGHDT, CDR2 YYEEEE. Trimming removed 2 bases from V and 0 bases from J; junction bases left unmatched: 5. The length of the CDR3 is 16 residues. CDR3 DNA sequence: TGTGCCAGCAGCTTACGGACAGGGCGGAGCACAGATACGCAGTATTTT. Encoded protein: CASSLRTGRSTDTQYF.

This rearrangement joins TRBV2 to TRBJ1-5; D is unclear. The CDR3 runs 14 residues. V was trimmed by 7 bases and J by 4 bases, leaving 14 bases between them. The V gene's germline CDR1 is SNHLY and CDR2 FYNNEI. The CDR3 sequence: CASKPMTGNQPQHF. DNA of the CDR3: TGTGCCAGCAAGCCAATGACGGGTAATCAGCCCCAGCATTTT.

The table lists this clonotype with a few counts. It may be a read error: a sequence one base away is much more abundant. The chain is built from TRBV3-1 and TRBJ1-5; a possible D gene is TRBD1 (6 bases). Germline CDR1 and CDR2: LGHDT and YNNKEL (reference sequence). The CDR3 loop spans 14 amino acids. The CDR3 DNA is TGTGCCAGCAACCAAACAGGGAACAATCAGCCCCAGCATTTT. Residues: CASNQTGNNQPQHF.

The rearrangement links TRBV20-1 to TRBJ1-5; unclear D gene. Trimming left V 2 bases short and J 1 base short, with 9 bases between. The germline CDR1 and CDR2 sequences are DFQATT and SNEGSKA (reference sequence). This CDR3 is 14 amino acids long. DNA of the CDR3: TGCAGTGCTAGATCGGGGTTGAGCAATCAGCCCCAGCATTTT. It translates to CSARSGLSNQPQHF.

Concerning this clonotype itself: A much larger clone is a single base away; this may be a read error. This sequence joins TRBV20-1 and TRBJ2-7; unclear D gene. This CDR3 is built from 15 residues. CDR1 DFQATT and CDR2 SNEGSKA come from the germline V gene (reference sequence). Trimming pared 3 bases from V and 4 bases from J, leaving 19 bases between. The CDR3: CSARVQSWRNYEQYF. The CDR3 DNA reads TGCAGTGCTAGGGTACAGAGTTGGAGAAATTACGAGCAGTACTTC.

The sample holds a few counts of this clonotype. The V call is TRBV29-1, the J call TRBJ1-1; D remains ambiguous. The length of the CDR3 is 13 residues. CDR1 is SQVTM, CDR2 ANQGSEA, per germline. Trimming left V 5 bases short and J 1 base short, with 11 bases between. The CDR3 region has the DNA TGCAGCGTTACCTGGACCCGGAACACTGAAGCTTTCTTT. This translates into CSVTWTRNTEAFF.

This sequence joins TRBV19 and TRBJ2-1; D not certain. Germline V CDR1 and CDR2: LNHDA, SQIVND (reference sequence). The germline V and J ends were trimmed by 2 bases and 12 bases, with 11 bases remaining between them. This CDR3 comprises 12 residues. CDR3 in DNA: TGTGCCAGTAGTATACCAGCTGGGCGGCAGTTCTTC. Translation: CASSIPAGRQFF.

The rearrangement joins TRBV4-1 to TRBJ2-3; D gene ambiguous. The V gene's germline CDR1 is MGHRA and CDR2 YSYEKL. The CDR3 extends over 14 amino acids. The V and J ends lost 0 bases and 4 bases respectively, with 8 bases between them. CDR3 sequence reads: CASSQDRKSDTQYF. The CDR3 coding sequence is TGCGCCAGCAGCCAAGATCGGAAGTCAGATACGCAGTATTTT.

For this clonotype: The junction shows a germline mismatch at one end, possibly a read error. The rearrangement uses TRBV14 and TRBJ2-7; D is unclear. The germline V gene has CDR1 SGHDN and CDR2 FVKESK. This CDR3 contains 13 residues. As DNA, the CDR3 is TGTGCCAGCGGCCAAGACTGGAGATACGAGCAGTACTTC. Amino acid sequence: CASGQDWRYEQYF.

This rearrangement joins TRBV29-1 to TRBJ1-2, with D hard to call. CDR3 length: 14 amino acids. The V gene lost 4 bases and the J gene lost 4 bases, with 16 bases spanning the gap. Germline V gene sequence: CDR1 SQVTM, CDR2 ANQGSEA. The CDR3 sequence: CSVASGGRSYGYTF. In DNA, the CDR3 is TGCAGCGTTGCTAGCGGAGGGAGAAGCTATGGCTACACCTTC.